The source of this T cell receptor beta chain is a study of blood T cell repertoires in COVID-19. Study context: Acute-phase and convalescent COVID-19 samples originated in the United States, Italy and Spain. PBMCs, B-cell-depleted T cells, or T cells were the source of the cDNA or gDNA that made up the material.

Germline lookup yields CDR1 SGHKS and CDR2 YYEKEE (reference sequence). This CDR3 comprises 16 residues. Trimming removed 4 bases from V and 6 bases from J; junction bases left unmatched: 11. In the source study's methods: Amplification with reference gene primers provided the estimates of nucleated cell counts. Libraries were prepared by immunoSEQ multiplex PCR; TCRdb keeps only in-frame clonotypes and omits some of them. V, J and clone size are taken as reported in that table, and D and trimming were inferred from the DNA itself. Counted here are about half a million clones, approximately 92% occurring once; the ten biggest clones make up around 0.92%. Enrollment of patients from Seattle took place during active infection, with longitudinal follow-up.

The source material was peripheral blood. The chain employs TRBV5-5 and TRBJ2-3, with TRBD1 matching over 10 bases. This receptor was obtained from a man aged 18 to 30 with COVID-19, enrolled during active disease. CDR3 bases: TGTGCCAGCAGCCGATCTTATGGGACAGGGGTGGATACGCAGTATTTT. Protein sequence: CASSRSYGTGVDTQYF.